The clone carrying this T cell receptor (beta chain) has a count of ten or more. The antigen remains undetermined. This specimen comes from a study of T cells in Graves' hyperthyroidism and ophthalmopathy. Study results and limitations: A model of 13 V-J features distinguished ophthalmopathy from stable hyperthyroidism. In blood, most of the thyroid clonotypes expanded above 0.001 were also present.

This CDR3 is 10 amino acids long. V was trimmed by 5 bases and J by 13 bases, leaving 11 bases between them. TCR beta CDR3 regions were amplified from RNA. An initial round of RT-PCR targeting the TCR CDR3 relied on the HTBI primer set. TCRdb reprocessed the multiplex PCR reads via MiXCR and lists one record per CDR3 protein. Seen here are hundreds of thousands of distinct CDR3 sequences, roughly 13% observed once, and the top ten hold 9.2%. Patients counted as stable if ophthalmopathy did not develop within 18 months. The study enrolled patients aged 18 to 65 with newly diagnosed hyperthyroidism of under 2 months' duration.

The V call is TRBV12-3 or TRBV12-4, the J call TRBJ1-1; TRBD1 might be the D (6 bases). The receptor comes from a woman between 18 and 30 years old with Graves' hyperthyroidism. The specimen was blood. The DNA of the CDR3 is TGTGCCAGCAGTGCATGGACAGTTTTCTTT. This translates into CASSAWTVFF.